The T cell receptor beta chain described here comes from a study of early T cells in non-severe SARS-CoV-2 infection. For the study at large: From unsorted whole blood, bulk RNA was sequenced, and the chains remained unpaired.

Individual cDNA molecules each received unique molecular identifiers attached to them. In TCRdb, the 5' RACE reads were re-called with MiXCR into one record per CDR3 protein. The sample shows about 46,000 distinct CDR3 sequences, around 10% of them seen only once. As regards this clonotype: Its specificity is not known.

The CDR3 spans 16 residues. CDR1 is MNHEY, CDR2 SVGEGT, per germline. V lost 0 bases to trimming and J lost 9 bases, with 20 bases between them. General observations from the study: Lookups in VDJdb leaned toward anti-spike CD8 responses and missed private and CD4 specificities.

The sample in question was whole blood, obtained at baseline. The chain links TRBV6-2 or TRBV6-3 to TRBJ2-5; the D gene is possibly TRBD2 (7 bases). This TCR was recovered from an adult who was a healthcare worker with PCR-confirmed SARS-CoV-2 infection or an uninfected control (not recorded which). Written as DNA, the CDR3 is TGTGCCAGCAGTTACTCGCTGACAGGCGGACTAGGAGCCCAGTACTTC. Protein product: CASSYSLTGGLGAQYF.